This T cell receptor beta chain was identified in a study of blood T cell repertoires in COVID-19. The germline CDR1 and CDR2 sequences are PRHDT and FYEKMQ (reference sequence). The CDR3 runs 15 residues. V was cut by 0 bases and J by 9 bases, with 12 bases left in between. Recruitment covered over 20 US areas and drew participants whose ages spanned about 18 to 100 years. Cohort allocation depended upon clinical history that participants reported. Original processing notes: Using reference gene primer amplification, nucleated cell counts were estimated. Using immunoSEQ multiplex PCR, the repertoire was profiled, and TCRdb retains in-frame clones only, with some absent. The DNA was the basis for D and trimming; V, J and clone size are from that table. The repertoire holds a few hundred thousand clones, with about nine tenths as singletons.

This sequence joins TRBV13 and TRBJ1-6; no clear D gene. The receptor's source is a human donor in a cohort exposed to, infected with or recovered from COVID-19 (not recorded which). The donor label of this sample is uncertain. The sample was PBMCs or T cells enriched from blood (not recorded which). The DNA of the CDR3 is TGTGCCAGCAGCTTAGGGAGGGCCGGTGGTTCACCCCTCCACTTT. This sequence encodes CASSLGRAGGSPLHF.